This TCR beta chain originates from a study of T cell responses to AZD1222 COVID-19 vaccine. CDR3 length: 14 residues. Trimming pared 6 bases from V and 7 bases from J, leaving 13 bases between. The germline CDR1 and CDR2 sequences are LGHDT and YNNKEL (reference sequence). Sequencing used immunoSEQ multiplex PCR; TCRdb keeps in-frame clones, though not all of them. In the table there are around 99,000 clones, 80% to 95% of which are singletons. This specimen was peripheral blood, taken 28 days after the second AZD1222 dose. This TCR came from an adult who received the AZD1222 COVID-19 vaccine. The rearrangement joins TRBV3-1 (or the pseudogene TRBV3-2) to TRBJ1-6, with D tentatively TRBD1 (5 bases). The CDR3 is CASRTSWGNSPLHF. The CDR3 DNA reads TGTGCCAGCAGGACGTCCTGGGGGAATTCACCCCTCCACTTT.